Sequencing of this TCR beta chain was carried out in a study of OX40 agonist ivuxolimab in advanced cancers. Across the whole study: With ivuxolimab, an agonistic anti-OX40 (CD134) antibody, patients were treated. Among those enrolled, mean age was approximately 62 years (range about 23 to 79) and about 79% were male.

Sequenced by immunoSEQ multiplex PCR; TCRdb stores in-frame clones only, minus some. Of around 63,000 clones in the sample, 85% to 90% were seen once. V was shortened by 4 bases and J by 4 bases, with 14 bases between the two germline ends. There are 14 residues in the CDR3. CDR1 and CDR2 (germline): SGHNT, YYREEE (reference sequence). The clonotype comes from an adult with an advanced solid tumor such as melanoma, head and neck, liver or kidney cancer. The starting material was CD4+ or CD8+ T cells sorted from blood, obtained in a trial of the OX40 agonist ivuxolimab. This chain joins TRBV5-4 and TRBJ1-2; D uncertain. The CDR3 DNA reads TGTGCCAGCAGCCCCCCGGGAGGCCTCTATGGCTACACCTTC. Encoded protein: CASSPPGGLYGYTF.